A single sample gave rise to the 10 T cell receptor beta chains below, sequenced in a study of cytomegalovirus exposure and HLA in healthy donors. PCR employed 60 Vbeta and 13 Jbeta primers. Data came from immunoSEQ multiplex PCR; TCRdb stores just in-frame clones and leaves some out. The sample includes approximately 110,000 clones, 78% of them seen just once. Sequenced: PBMCs. All receptors come from a young man in good health and CMV-seronegative.

Only a few counts were recorded for this clone. The chain uses TRBV7-2 and TRBJ2-7, with no clear D. Trimming left V 5 bases short and J 5 bases short, with 7 bases between. Per the germline V gene, CDR1 is SGHTA and CDR2 is FQGNSA. The CDR3 extends over 11 amino acids. The CDR3 coding sequence is TGTGCCAGCAGCCGGGTGAACGAGCAGTACTTC. The encoded protein is CASSRVNEQYF.

The rearrangement links TRBV7-9 to TRBJ2-3; tentatively, D is TRBD1 (6 bases). The CDR3 length is 11 residues. The germline V gene encodes CDR1 SEHNR and CDR2 FQNEAQ (reference sequence). Trimming stripped 3 bases from V and 14 bases from J, with 12 bases between. CDR3 sequence: CASSFELGGYF. The CDR3 bases are TGTGCCAGCAGCTTCGAGTTAGGGGGGTATTTT.

This chain links TRBV18 with TRBJ1-1; 9 nucleotides line up with TRBD1. V lost 3 bases, J lost 0 bases, and 5 bases stayed unmatched. CDR3 length equals 16 residues. In germline, CDR1 is KGHSH, CDR2 LQKENI. CDR3 sequence (DNA): TGTGCCAGCTCACCGGACAGGGGTTACATGAACACTGAAGCTTTCTTT. It encodes CASSPDRGYMNTEAFF.

This clone was seen a handful of times. The genes are TRBV5-1 and TRBJ2-3; 10 nucleotides line up with TRBD2. The ends lost 0 bases at V and 1 base at J; junction bases unmatched: 2. Germline lookup yields CDR1 SGHRS and CDR2 YFSETQ. The CDR3 totals 16 residues. The DNA of the CDR3 is TGCGCCAGCAGCTTGGTGCTAGCGGGGGGCACAGATACGCAGTATTTT. Its protein is CASSLVLAGGTDTQYF.

This chain uses TRBV15 with TRBJ1-2, with 11 bases matching TRBD1. V trimming: 0 bases; J trimming: 9 bases; junction bases outside the gene matches: 9. The CDR3 has 16 residues. The germline CDR1 and CDR2 sequences are LNHNV and YYDKDF (reference sequence). The CDR3 DNA reads TGTGCCACCAGCAGAGACCGGGACAGGGGGAATCCGAGCTACACCTTC. Amino acid sequence: CATSRDRDRGNPSYTF.

V usage is TRBV28 and J usage is TRBJ2-3, with TRBD2 identical over 8 bases. V gave up 3 bases and J gave up 3 bases; unmatched junction bases: 8. The CDR3 has 16 residues. The V gene's germline CDR1 is MDHEN and CDR2 SYDVKM. DNA for the CDR3: TGTGCCAGCAGTTTTGGTCCAGCGGGAGAAACAGATACGCAGTATTTT. It is translated as CASSFGPAGETDTQYF.

The sample holds one count of this clone. The genes are TRBV15 and TRBJ2-7, with D tentatively TRBD2 (5 bases). CDR3 length: 15 residues. Trimming stripped 5 bases from V and 3 bases from J, with 17 bases between. Germline V gene lookup returns CDR1 LNHNV and CDR2 YYDKDF (reference sequence). The CDR3 here is CATSALGGSYYEQYF. In nucleotides, the CDR3 is TGTGCCACCAGCGCGTTAGGAGGCAGTTACTACGAGCAGTACTTC.

This chain uses TRBV27 with TRBJ1-2; TRBD1 agrees at 7 bases. This CDR3 region has 14 residues. V lost 5 bases to trimming and J lost 8 bases; unmatched junction nucleotides: 11. CDR1 MNHEY and CDR2 SMNVEV come from the germline V gene (reference sequence). CDR3 residues: CASSPPGQVRGYTF. The DNA for the CDR3 is TGTGCCAGCAGTCCTCCCGGACAGGTGCGCGGCTACACCTTC.

The chain has TRBV27 and TRBJ2-7, with 11 bases lining up with TRBD2. Germline CDR1 reads MNHEY; CDR2 reads SMNVEV (reference sequence). V lost 4 bases, J lost 3 bases, and 2 bases stayed unmatched. The CDR3 is 14 amino acids. CDR3 nucleotides: TGTGCCAGCAGTTACGGGACTAGCGGCTACGAGCAGTACTTC. It encodes CASSYGTSGYEQYF.

This clone was seen a handful of times. The chain recombines TRBV6-1 with TRBJ2-7; D perhaps matches TRBD2 (5 bases). The CDR3 contains 13 residues. With 0 bases removed from V and 7 bases from J, the gap between germline ends came to 10 bases. In germline, CDR1 is MNHNS, CDR2 SASEGT. The CDR3 DNA reads TGTGCCAGCAGTGAAGCGACGGGGAGAGAGCAGTACTTC. This codes for CASSEATGREQYF.